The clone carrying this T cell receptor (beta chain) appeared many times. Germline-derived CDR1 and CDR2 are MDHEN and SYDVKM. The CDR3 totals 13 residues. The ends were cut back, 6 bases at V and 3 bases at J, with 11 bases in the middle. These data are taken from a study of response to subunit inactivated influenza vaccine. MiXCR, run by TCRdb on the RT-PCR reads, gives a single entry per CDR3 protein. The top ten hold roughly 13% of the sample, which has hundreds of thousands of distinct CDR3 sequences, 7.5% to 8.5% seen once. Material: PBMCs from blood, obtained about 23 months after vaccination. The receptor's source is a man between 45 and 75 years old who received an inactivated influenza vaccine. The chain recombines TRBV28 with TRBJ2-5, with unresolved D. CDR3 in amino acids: CASRMLMKETQYF. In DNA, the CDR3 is TGTGCCAGCAGGATGCTGATGAAAGAGACCCAGTACTTC. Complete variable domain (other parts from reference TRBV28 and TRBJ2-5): DVKVTQSSRYLVKRTGEKVFLECVQDMDHENMFWYRQDPGLGLRLIYFSYDVKMKEKGDIPEGYSVSREKKERFSLILESASTNQTSMYLCASRMLMKETQYFGPGTRLLVL.